This T cell receptor beta chain was captured by sequencing in a study of cytomegalovirus exposure and HLA in healthy donors (dated by TCRdb to 2016 to 2017). Study-level background: An earlier analysis of several hundred of the donors reported 250 to 300 Gb of sequence data and 95 million to 120 million unique TCR beta sequences obtained from about 179 million T cells. Roughly 300 gigabases of sequencing data and around 88 million unique TCR sequences made up an early release that covered fewer than 650 HLA-typed donors. Of the roughly 400 genotyped donors, less than 85% were placed in the genetic ancestry cluster associated with self-reported Caucasian donors. The study aimed to test whether signatures of past pathogen exposure could be identified by cataloging public T cell receptors. Using immunosequencing, the study profiled T cell repertoires from 666 subjects and related those repertoires to cytomegalovirus serostatus. Along with the roughly 710-subject first cohort, a separate validation cohort of more than 90 different subjects was used. To predict cytomegalovirus infection status, the study combined high-throughput TCR immunosequencing, statistical association of individual TCRs with disease status, and machine learning. To study patterns of TCR occurrence, a later analysis re-analyzed previously published TCR beta repertoires from hundreds of donors and added high-resolution HLA genotyping. Rather than using new phenotypic data, the later analysis identified candidate immune exposures from TCR beta sequences and from how often those sequences occurred across donors. An earlier analysis of 587 of the donors applied high-throughput TCR beta sequencing to assess whether each TCR beta V gene segment acted as functional or pseudogenic. Donor age, sex, ethnicity and CMV serostatus were compiled alongside the repertoire data. Genome-wide SNP genotypes for about three fifths of the roughly 670 donors were used in a later genetic analysis, which treated that subset as a discovery cohort. All discovery cohort repertoires had been generated using a single sequencing platform. HLA typing covered class I and class II loci at four-digit resolution. Typing coverage varied by locus: roughly 620-640 donors for A, B, C, DRB1 and DQB1; roughly 510 for DQA1; more than 600 for DPA1; around 490 for DPB1. Because of strong linkage in the cohort, five DR-DQ haplotypes were treated as single units for association and clustering. Across 398 genotyped donors of the cohort, an average of roughly 200,000 unique TCR beta nucleotide sequences per donor were sequenced, and around 20% of those sequences were non-productive.

The cohort was made up of under 800 healthy bone marrow donors. At the time of sampling, every cohort member was nominally healthy, though immune exposures that went unrecorded were likely present. The donor was CMV seropositive and belonged to the group of 250 to 300 seropositive cohort members. Every donor gave a peripheral blood sample, and the peripheral blood mononuclear cells from that sample were used for TCR beta sequencing. The Qiagen DNeasy Blood Extraction Kit was used to extract genomic DNA from the blood cell samples. General findings and caveats noted by the study authors: In a later analysis, HLA-associated TCR beta chains were found to be more clonally expanded and to have lower generation probabilities than equally common non-associated chains. Assigning TCR associations to individual alleles was difficult when HLA alleles, especially DR and DQ, strongly co-occurred. The authors suggested that the approach could potentially be generalized to other disease states and immunological phenotypes. A later genetic analysis reported fewer N-insertions in productive TCRs among donors in an Asian-associated ancestry cluster than the roughly 640-donor mean. In this cohort, only TCR beta chains were sequenced, and detectable features were limited by the absence of alpha or paired-chain data. In a later analysis, TCR association rates were found to vary across HLA loci, with the most associated TCRs seen for DRB1 alleles and the fewest for HLA-C alleles. Correlated functional status among segregating V segments might be attributable to linkage disequilibrium, but an unknown experimental factor could not be ruled out. At a false discovery rate of 0.05, a later analysis linked about 16,000 TCR beta sequences to specific HLA alleles. Immune exposure information for the cohort was limited to CMV serostatus. The classifier was reported to diagnose cytomegalovirus status with high specificity and sensitivity in both the original cohort and the validation cohort. A total of roughly 160 TCR beta chains were listed by the study as associated with cytomegalovirus. A cluster of highly shared sequence variants was judged likely to represent a technical artifact of the sequencing pipeline. Because counts were too low, approximately 15 rarely observed V segments, including chromosome 9 orphons, were excluded from the earlier analysis of 587 of the donors. Because HLA typing was missing for some donors at each locus, association tests included only the typed subset. Most TCR sequences were observed very rarely across donors, whereas some public TCRs were present in many individuals. A further reported finding was that TCR beta sequences accurately predicted the HLA-A and HLA-B alleles for most subjects in the first cohort. Broadly in line with IMGT annotations, most TCR beta V segments showed up in productive rearrangements about 87% or about 30% of the time in an earlier analysis of roughly 590 of the donors. The presence/absence analyses assumed that sequencing depth was roughly uniform across donors, and that assumption may not be true. According to a later analysis, parvovirus B19, influenza, CMV and Epstein-Barr virus appeared linked to several top co-occurrence clusters. A later analysis found that most CMV-associated TCR beta chains appeared HLA-restricted, with HLA associations seemingly driven largely by CMV exposure. V-gene and J-gene trimming of TCR beta chains was associated with a missense DCLRE1C variant in a later genetic analysis, and the association was replicated in an independent cohort. Some IMGT-functional V segments, including TRBV6-2 and TRBV6-3, could not be told apart with the 87-base-pair reads, so those segments were excluded. In vitro tests confirmed that a few of the cytomegalovirus-associated TCR beta chains recognize cytomegalovirus antigens.

Libraries were made using the immunoSEQ multiplex PCR assay. For the multiplex PCR, a mixture combining 60 forward primers for TCR Vbeta segments and 13 reverse primers for TCR Jbeta segments was used. Amplification of the CDR3 region of rearranged TCR beta genes was performed with a multiplex PCR assay on genomic DNA. The Illumina HiSeq System was used to sequence the amplified TCR beta libraries as 87-base-pair reads. The authors processed their data as follows. A later analysis tallied 75 million to 85 million unique TCR beta chains across the 666 repertoires, and around 10 million of those chains were shared by two or more donors. Raw reads were error-corrected and collapsed into unique sequences with a nearest-neighbor algorithm that merged closely related sequences to remove PCR and sequencing errors. To assign V, D and J gene segments, CDR3 sequences were aligned to IMGT reference sequences. For a sequence to be retained, a match of at least six nucleotides was required to both a V gene segment and a J gene segment. A rearrangement was called productive if the CDR3 had no stop codons and remained in frame with V and J, and every other rearrangement was called non-productive. Following IMGT convention, CDR3 was defined as the stretch from the second conserved V-encoded cysteine up to the conserved J-encoded phenylalanine. The earlier analysis of about 500 of the donors excluded sequences that lacked an unambiguous match to a single V gene segment. In an earlier analysis of 587 of the donors, a V segment was called functional when productive rearrangements were above 56.7%, and segregating when the standard deviation between donors exceeded 5%. A statistical classification framework was developed to diagnose cytomegalovirus status using the catalog of TCR beta chain sequences. A later analysis assigned V and J genes by comparing TCR nucleotide sequences with IMGT/GENE-DB human TR gene sequences. The TCRdist pipeline was used in a later analysis to assign CDR3 sequences and most-parsimonious VDJ recombination scenarios. In a later analysis, every TCR beta chain was defined by the combination of its CDR3 amino acid sequence and its V-gene family, and reads without a unique V-gene family were dropped. In a later analysis, some 600 highly shared, low-generation-probability nucleotide sequences were removed to address suspected cross-contamination and a sequencing artifact. In a later analysis, a clonal expansion index was calculated for each public chain from normalized within-repertoire ranks of inferred template counts. In a later analysis, generation probabilities were computed using a VDJ recombination model fitted to out-of-frame rearrangements, and the results were checked against IGoR. Hypergeometric tests were used in a later analysis to score TCR-TCR, TCR-HLA and TCR-CMV co-occurrence, with a repertoire-size bias correction applied to the TCR pairs. To estimate false discovery rates, a later analysis permuted the HLA or CMV assignments 20 times. In a later analysis, co-occurring TCRs were grouped using DBSCAN, and TCRdist sequence similarity was added for clustering within HLA-allele-positive subsets. Repertoires with fewer than 30,000 or more than 120,000 public chains, plus five repertoires with anomalous nucleotide sharing, were excluded from co-occurrence clustering. TCRdb carries this immuneACCESS record with in-frame sequences only. Its versions omit some clonotypes, under half of them owing to an unresolved V gene in the studies checked, with the rest unexplained. V, J and clone size are taken as reported in that table, and D and trimming were inferred from the DNA itself. Here the sample has 95,000 or so clones; 81% occur a single time. Less than 4.5% of the sample belongs to the ten largest clones.

Including cysteine and phenylalanine, the CDR3 has 17 amino acids. The retained sequence is limited to the CDR3, 51 bases, with the frame set at the first base. At the junction V is shortened by 4 bases and J by 1 base; bases outside the gene matches: 2. CDR1 and CDR2, looked up from the germline V gene, are SGHRS and YFSETQ. To note about this clone: No antigen is known for it. Per-base qualities were not stored, and no clone one base away is much larger.

The sequence joins TRBV5-1 to TRBJ2-2, with 15 bases in between that match TRBD2. This receptor was taken from a woman in her seventies in good health and CMV-seropositive. Sequences were obtained from PBMCs. The CDR3 reads as follows: CASSAGLAGGNTGELFF. The sequenced DNA: TGCGCCAGCAGCGCGGGACTAGCGGGAGGGAACACCGGGGAGCTGTTTTTT.